This TCR beta chain came from a study of human T cells and chemical hapten exposure. As to time point: patch test 3, about 24 weeks after DPC sensitization. Treatment of the sample: therapeutic diphenylcyclopropenone sensitization with weekly scalp DPC. V dropped 5 bases and J dropped 0; count of bases not matched to a gene: 5. CDR1 is SEHNR, CDR2 FQNEAQ, per germline (reference sequence). CDR3 length equals 16 residues. Individual cDNA molecules each carried unique molecular identifiers attached by the library. TCRdb reprocessed the RACE reads via MiXCR and lists one record per CDR3 protein. This sample has roughly 130,000 distinct CDR3 sequences, with around 10% found just once.

The source of this sequence is a woman between 45 and 60 years old with alopecia areata. Some clones in this sample may be carry-over from other donors' samples. The material was whole blood, obtained in connection with sensitization to the hapten diphenylcyclopropenone (DPC). The chain joins TRBV7-9 to TRBJ2-7; 12 bases map to TRBD2. The CDR3 is CASSPQTSGSSYEQYF. The DNA of the CDR3 is TGTGCCAGCAGCCCCCAGACTAGCGGGAGCTCCTACGAGCAGTACTTC. Looking up the rest from reference TRBV7-9 and TRBJ2-7 gives the full variable domain: DTGVSQNPRHKITKRGQNVTFRCDPISEHNRLYWYRQTLGQGPEFLTYFQNEAQLEKSRLLSDRFSAERPKGSFSTLEIQRTEQGDSAMYLCASSPQTSGSSYEQYFGPGTRLTVT.